This paragraph covers one T cell receptor (beta chain) sequence. The data stem from a study of blood T cell repertoires in COVID-19. For the study at large: Italy, Spain and the United States were the sources of the convalescent and acute COVID-19 samples. PBMCs, B-cell-depleted T cells, or T cells provided the cDNA or gDNA that made up the material.

Per the authors' pipeline: Nucleated cell number was recorded as an estimate derived from reference gene primer amplification. Sequenced by immunoSEQ multiplex PCR; TCRdb stores in-frame clones only, minus some. V and J calls and clone size follow that table, whereas D and trimming were derived from the DNA. The profile shows approximately 250,000 clones, roughly 86% of them singletons. The sequenced sample consisted of peripheral blood. This sequence originates from a middle-aged man with acute or convalescent COVID-19.

The CDR3, as DNA: TGTGCCAGCAGCCGAGGTTATGGACAGAGTGGCCACGAGCAGTACTTC. It codes for CASSRGYGQSGHEQYF. The chain joins TRBV7-9 to TRBJ2-7; D might be TRBD1 (6 bases). There are 16 residues in the CDR3. The V gene's germline CDR1 is SEHNR and CDR2 FQNEAQ (reference sequence). V shed 5 bases and J shed 5 bases, with 22 bases lying between them.